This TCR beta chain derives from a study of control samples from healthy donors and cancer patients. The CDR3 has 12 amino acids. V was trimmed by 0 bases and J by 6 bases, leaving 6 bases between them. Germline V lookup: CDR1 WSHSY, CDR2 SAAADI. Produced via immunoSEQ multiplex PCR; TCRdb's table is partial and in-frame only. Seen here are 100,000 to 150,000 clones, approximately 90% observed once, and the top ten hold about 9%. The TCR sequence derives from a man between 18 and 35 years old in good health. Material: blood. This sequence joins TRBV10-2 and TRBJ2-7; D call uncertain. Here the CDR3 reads CASSESGAEQYF. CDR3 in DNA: TGCGCCAGCAGTGAGTCAGGCGCCGAGCAGTACTTC.